The clone carrying this TCR beta chain was counted between two and nine times. Its antigen is still unknown. cDNA libraries for TCR beta contained unique molecular identifiers. The source material, roughly 0.9 to 11 million T cells, gave rise to about 460,000 cDNA molecules. Each CDR3 protein gets one entry after TCRdb re-called the PCR reads with MiXCR. The repertoire holds hundreds of thousands of distinct CDR3 sequences, with roughly 30% as singletons. CDR1 is SGHKS and CDR2 is YYEKEE in the germline V gene (reference sequence). The CDR3 is made up of 13 amino acids. V was cut by 3 bases and J by 7 bases, with 13 bases left in between. These data belong to a study of post-analysis software for immune sequencing data. Points from the study as a whole: Batch-matched samples strongly co-clustered by F measure. Compared with controls, patients showed significantly lower normalized Chao1 diversity. Controls had lower frequencies than patients of four or five TRBV segments, which included TRBV5-6, TRBV5-1 and TRBV20-1.

This sequence joins TRBV5-5 and TRBJ2-5; D gene ambiguous. The sequencing sample was made of blood. The receptor was isolated from a girl aged 5-17 years with multiple sclerosis. For the CDR3, the DNA is TGTGCCAGCAGCTCCAACTTAGCCTTGACCCAGTACTTC. This gives the protein CASSSNLALTQYF.